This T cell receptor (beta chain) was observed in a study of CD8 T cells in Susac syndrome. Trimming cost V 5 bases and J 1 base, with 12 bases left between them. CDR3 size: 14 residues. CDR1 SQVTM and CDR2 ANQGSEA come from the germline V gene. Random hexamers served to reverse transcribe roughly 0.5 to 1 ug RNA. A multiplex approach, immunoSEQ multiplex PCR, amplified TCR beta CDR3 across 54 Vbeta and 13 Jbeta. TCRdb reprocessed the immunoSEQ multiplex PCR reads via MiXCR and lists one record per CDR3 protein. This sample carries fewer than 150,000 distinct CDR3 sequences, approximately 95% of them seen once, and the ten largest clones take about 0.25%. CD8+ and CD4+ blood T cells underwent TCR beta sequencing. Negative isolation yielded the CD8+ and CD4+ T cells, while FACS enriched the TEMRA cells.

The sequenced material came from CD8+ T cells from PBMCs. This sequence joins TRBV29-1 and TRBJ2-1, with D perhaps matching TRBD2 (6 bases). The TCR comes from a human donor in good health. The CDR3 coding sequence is TGCAGCGTTAACCGGGAGCCGTCCTACAATGAGCAGTTCTTC. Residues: CSVNREPSYNEQFF.